Shown below are 28 T cell receptor beta chains from a single sample sequenced in a study of shared clonotypes between healthy human individuals (TCRdb year 2020). The method behind the library was the immunoSEQ multiplex PCR assay. TCRdb took over this immuneACCESS table, retaining in-frame rearrangements with V and J assigned. Such tables are incomplete; in checked studies, under half of the missing clones stem from an unresolved V gene, and the remainder is unexplained. Here the sample has about 960,000 clones; 70% to 85% occur a single time. Of the sample, about 1.5% is held by the ten largest clones. The sequencing sample was made of memory CD4+ T cells sorted from blood. According to the study, the label for this sample's cell subset or site signals: CD45RA-negative fraction. The receptors were sampled from a man younger than 35 in good health.

The sample holds a few counts of this clone. V usage is TRBV25-1 and J usage is TRBJ1-6; D gene unclear. Germline CDR1 is MGHDK and CDR2 is SYGVNS. Trimming removed 5 bases at V and 11 bases at J, with 16 bases between. This CDR3 is built from 14 residues. The CDR3 nucleotides read TGTGCCAGCAGTTTGACGGGGTTCGGGACACCCCTCCACTTT. Residues: CASSLTGFGTPLHF.

J is TRBJ1-1 and V is TRBV5-4, with D perhaps matching TRBD1 (5 bases). The CDR3 has 15 residues. The V gene's germline CDR1 is SGHNT and CDR2 YYREEE (reference sequence). The V and J ends lost 0 bases and 0 bases respectively, with 9 bases between them. CDR3 sequence (DNA): TGTGCCAGCAGCTTGGGAGGGGTCGTGAACACTGAAGCTTTCTTT. As protein: CASSLGGVVNTEAFF.

Here the CDR3 reads CASRRLAGEVENIQYF. CDR3 nucleotides: TGTGCCAGCCGGAGACTAGCGGGAGAGGTAGAAAACATTCAGTACTTC. The V gene is TRBV19, the J gene TRBJ2-4; 12 nucleotides line up with TRBD2. The CDR3 loop spans 16 amino acids. CDR1 LNHDA and CDR2 SQIVND come from the germline V gene (reference sequence). The trim removed 9 bases at V and 5 bases at J, leaving 11 bases unmatched.

The table lists this clone with a few counts. The rearrangement uses TRBV4-1 and TRBJ2-7; no firm D call. Germline values: CDR1 MGHRA, CDR2 YSYEKL. Trimming shortened V by 1 base and J by 1 base, and 14 bases separated the two germline ends. The length of the CDR3 is 16 residues. The CDR3, as DNA: TGCGCCAGCAGCCAAGGTTTACTTTCCCAGTCCTACGAGCAGTACTTC. It encodes CASSQGLLSQSYEQYF.

This clone has just one count. This chain links TRBV9 with TRBJ2-3; TRBD2 matches at 8 bases. Trimming cost V 4 bases and J 0 bases; bases outside gene matches: 7. This CDR3 has 16 residues. Germline V gene sequence: CDR1 SGDLS, CDR2 YYNGEE. The CDR3 region is CASSPAGTRSTDTQYF. As DNA, the CDR3 is TGTGCCAGCAGCCCCGCTGGGACTAGAAGCACAGATACGCAGTATTTT. Full variable domain (missing parts from reference TRBV9 and TRBJ2-3): DSGVTQTPKHLITATGQRVTLRCSPRSGDLSVYWYQQSLDQGLQFLIQYYNGEERAKGNILERFSAQQFPDLHSELNLSSLELGDSALYFCASSPAGTRSTDTQYFGPGTRLTVL.

J is TRBJ2-2 and V is TRBV7-2; 10 nucleotides line up with TRBD2. The V segment lost 1 base and the J segment 5 bases; nucleotides outside the gene matches: 4. The CDR3 spans 16 residues. Germline V gene sequence: CDR1 SGHTA, CDR2 FQGNSA. The CDR3 spells CASSLVGLAMTGELFF. DNA for the CDR3: TGTGCCAGCAGCTTAGTGGGACTAGCGATGACCGGGGAGCTGTTTTTT.

V is TRBV27 and J is TRBJ2-3; D remains ambiguous. V gave up 3 bases and J gave up 9 bases, with 13 bases separating them. This CDR3 has 13 amino acids. From germline, CDR1 is MNHEY and CDR2 SMNVEV (reference sequence). In DNA form, the CDR3 reads TGTGCCAGCAGTTTCGGCGCGAACCCCACGCAGTATTTT. It codes for CASSFGANPTQYF.

This chain connects TRBV6-1 to TRBJ1-1; no clear D gene. V was clipped by 1 base and J by 9 bases, with 6 bases between them. There are 11 residues in the CDR3. Per the germline V gene, CDR1 is MNHNS and CDR2 is SASEGT. The CDR3 loop is CASSEGSKAFF. In nucleotides, the CDR3 is TGTGCCAGCAGTGAAGGGAGTAAAGCTTTCTTT.

A single count supports this clone. Other DNA sequences in the sample encode the same CDR3. The chain is built from TRBV28 and TRBJ2-5, with 7 bases that match TRBD2. V dropped 2 bases and J dropped 5; count of bases not matched to a gene: 2. There are 13 residues in the CDR3. From germline, CDR1 is MDHEN and CDR2 SYDVKM. The CDR3 spells CASSLTGGETQYF. The CDR3 nucleotides are TGTGCCAGCAGTTTAACCGGGGGGGAGACCCAGTACTTC.

J is TRBJ1-1 and V is TRBV18, with 11 bases lining up with TRBD1. This CDR3 is 18 amino acids long. Germline V lookup: CDR1 KGHSH, CDR2 LQKENI. Unmatched junction bases numbered 11, after V lost 5 bases and J lost 0 bases. The CDR3 spells CASSLFGTGGPMNTEAFF. CDR3 nucleotides: TGTGCCAGCTCATTATTTGGGACAGGGGGACCAATGAACACTGAAGCTTTCTTT.

The chain couples TRBV6-5 to TRBJ1-6; TRBD1 might be the D (5 bases). The ends were cut back, 4 bases at V and 5 bases at J, with 9 bases in the middle. This CDR3 is built from 14 residues. CDR1 and CDR2 from the germline V gene are MNHEY and SVGAGI. The chain's CDR3 is CASSLGENNSPLHF. The CDR3 bases are TGTGCCAGCAGTTTGGGGGAAAATAATTCACCCCTCCACTTT.

This rearrangement joins TRBV19 to TRBJ1-5; weak D call: TRBD1 (5 bases). Germline loops: CDR1 LNHDA, CDR2 SQIVND (reference sequence). V was shortened by 5 bases and J by 6 bases, with 14 bases between the two germline ends. The CDR3 has 14 amino acids. CDR3: CASSPTTVRQPQHF. Here the CDR3 DNA reads TGTGCCAGTAGTCCCACGACAGTGCGTCAGCCCCAGCATTTT.

The gene calls are TRBV7-2 and TRBJ2-3; TRBD2 aligns across 7 bases. J lost 2 bases, V lost 7 bases, and 9 bases had no gene match. This CDR3 spans 15 amino acids. Germline V CDR1 and CDR2: SGHTA, FQGNSA. The CDR3 loop is CASTLMGGNTDTQYF. As DNA, the CDR3 is TGTGCCAGCACCCTCATGGGGGGGAACACAGATACGCAGTATTTT.

This clone was observed once. This sequence joins TRBV4-1 and TRBJ2-7, with 9 bases that match TRBD1. Germline values: CDR1 MGHRA, CDR2 YSYEKL. The CDR3 contains 14 residues. The V segment lost 6 bases and the J segment 2 bases; nucleotides outside the gene matches: 5. The CDR3 coding sequence is TGCGCCAGCAGACTCCGGGACAGGGCCTACGAGCAGTACTTC. This translates into CASRLRDRAYEQYF.

This CDR3 reads CAWSHPTETNEKLFF. CDR3 nucleotides: TGTGCCTGGAGTCACCCGACAGAAACTAATGAAAAACTGTTTTTT. The V call is TRBV30, the J call TRBJ1-4; a weak D match, TRBD1 (5 bases). Trimming removed 2 bases from V and 1 base from J, with 11 bases in between. The length of the CDR3 is 15 residues. Germline CDR1 GTSNPN, CDR2 SVGIG (reference sequence).

This clone showed up just a few times. The chain couples TRBV27 to TRBJ2-7; tentative D call: TRBD2 (5 bases). V lost 6 bases and J lost 2, with 14 bases in between. Germline V gives CDR1 MNHEY, CDR2 SMNVEV (reference sequence). This CDR3 comprises 14 residues. The CDR3 spells CASRKNPGTYEQYF. The CDR3 region has the DNA TGTGCCAGCAGGAAAAACCCGGGAACCTACGAGCAGTACTTC.

This chain's CDR3 is CASRQGGNTEAFF. CDR3 DNA sequence: TGTGCCAGTAGACAGGGGGGGAACACTGAAGCTTTCTTT. The chain recombines TRBV11-2 with TRBJ1-1; 9 nucleotides agree with TRBD1. Trimming at V came to 9 bases and at J to 1 base, leaving 3 bases not matched to a gene. The germline V gene has CDR1 SGHAT and CDR2 FQNNGV. The CDR3 has 13 residues. The whole variable domain, filled in from reference TRBV11-2 and TRBJ1-1, reads EAGVAQSPRYKIIEKRQSVAFWCNPISGHATLYWYQQILGQGPKLLIQFQNNGVVDDSQLPKDRFSAERLKGVDSTLKIQPAKLEDSAVYLCASRQGGNTEAFFGQGTRLTVV.

The rearrangement links TRBV7-2 to TRBJ2-5, with TRBD2 as a possible D gene (6 bases). V lost 2 bases, J lost 5 bases, and 15 bases lay in between. The CDR3 loop spans 15 amino acids. Germline V lookup: CDR1 SGHTA, CDR2 FQGNSA. CDR3 DNA: TGTGCCAGCAGCTTATGGAGGGGATTGGGGGAGACCCAGTACTTC. Translation gives CASSLWRGLGETQYF.

In DNA, the CDR3 is TGCAGCGTTGACGGGAGCAGGAACACCGGGGAGCTGTTTTTT. Protein: CSVDGSRNTGELFF. The chain is built from TRBV29-1 and TRBJ2-2, with TRBD2 as a possible D gene (6 bases). Germline V gene sequence: CDR1 SQVTM, CDR2 ANQGSEA. V lost 3 bases and J 1 base, leaving 9 bases between the germline ends. This CDR3 comprises 14 residues.

This clone was detected a few times. This rearrangement joins TRBV2 to TRBJ1-5; D remains unclear. Germline CDR1 reads SNHLY; CDR2 reads FYNNEI. The CDR3 sequence is 12 residues long. V lost 6 bases to trimming and J lost 0 bases, with 3 bases between them. CDR3 residues: CASRYSNQPQHF. The CDR3 DNA sequence: TGTGCCAGCAGGTATAGCAATCAGCCCCAGCATTTT.

The chain links TRBV30 to TRBJ1-2; D gene unclear. This CDR3 region has 13 residues. Trimming left V 3 bases short and J 2 bases short, with 10 bases between. The germline gives CDR1 GTSNPN, CDR2 SVGIG (reference sequence). The CDR3 coding sequence is TGTGCCTGGAGGGTCCCAGCCAACTATGGCTACACCTTC. Amino acids: CAWRVPANYGYTF.

The CDR3 DNA reads TGCGGATATCGACGCACAGATACGCAGTATTTT. It specifies CGYRRTDTQYF. The chain combines TRBV20-1 with TRBJ2-3; D uncertain. Germline CDR1 DFQATT, CDR2 SNEGSKA (reference sequence). The CDR3 sequence is 11 residues long.

The rearrangement links TRBV10-2 to TRBJ2-3; TRBD2 matches 12 bases. This CDR3 is built from 18 residues. CDR1 is WSHSY, CDR2 SAAADI, per germline. The J segment lost 0 bases and the V segment lost 6 bases, leaving 10 bases of the junction unmatched. The CDR3 here is CASSRAGLAGTSTDTQYF. In DNA form, the CDR3 reads TGCGCCAGCAGCCGGGCCGGACTAGCGGGGACTAGCACAGATACGCAGTATTTT.

V and J are TRBV7-2 and TRBJ2-7; maybe TRBD1 (5 bases). Germline V gene sequence: CDR1 SGHTA, CDR2 FQGNSA. There are 14 residues in the CDR3. V lost 0 bases, J lost 2 bases, and 8 bases lay in between. The CDR3 loop is CASSLALGAYEQYF. The CDR3 DNA reads as TGTGCCAGCAGCTTAGCGCTAGGGGCCTACGAGCAGTACTTC.

This chain connects TRBV5-1 to TRBJ1-2; the D is unclear. The CDR3 spans 12 residues. V dropped 4 bases and J dropped 0 bases, with 4 bases sitting between them. The germline gives CDR1 SGHRS, CDR2 YFSETQ. The CDR3 DNA is TGCGCCAGCAGCGGAGCTAACTATGGCTACACCTTC. This encodes CASSGANYGYTF.

The chain couples TRBV6-6 to TRBJ2-3; 7 nucleotides agree with TRBD2. From germline, CDR1 is MNHNY and CDR2 SVGAGI (reference sequence). V dropped 4 bases and J dropped 4; count of bases not matched to a gene: 11. There are 16 residues in the CDR3. Here the CDR3 DNA reads TGTGCCAGCAGTTTAGCTAGCGGTAGGAGGGCAGATACGCAGTATTTT. It codes for CASSLASGRRADTQYF.

This sequence joins TRBV18 and TRBJ2-3; D is ambiguous. Trimming shortened V by 2 bases and J by 11 bases, and 11 bases separated the two germline ends. The CDR3 is made up of 12 amino acids. Germline lookup yields CDR1 KGHSH and CDR2 LQKENI. CDR3 bases: TGTGCCAGCTCACCATCTTTGTTAGAGCAGTATTTT. Translating gives CASSPSLLEQYF.

V is TRBV6-6 and J is TRBJ2-2; possible D gene TRBD1, 5 bases. CDR3 length: 14 amino acids. Per the germline V gene, CDR1 is MNHNY and CDR2 is SVGAGI (reference sequence). V was shortened by 4 bases and J by 7 bases, with 13 bases between the two germline ends. The CDR3 DNA reads as TGTGCCAGCAGTTTCCAGGGCCAGAACGGGGAGCTGTTTTTT. This translates into CASSFQGQNGELFF.